A single sample is the source of the 9 T cell receptor beta chains below, sequenced in a study of blood T cell repertoires in COVID-19. Method: immunoSEQ multiplex PCR; TCRdb's copy keeps in-frame clones and lacks some. This table has about 300,000 clones, roughly 86% appearing once. Sequencing was performed on peripheral blood. The source of these receptors is a man aged 65 to 79 with acute or convalescent COVID-19.

The rearrangement uses TRBV7-9 and TRBJ1-3; D is ambiguous. This CDR3 is 14 amino acids long. CDR1 is SEHNR, CDR2 FQNEAQ, per germline (reference sequence). V dropped 3 bases and J dropped 0 bases, with 6 bases sitting between them. CDR3 nucleotides: TGTGCCAGCAGCTTTGACAACTCTGGAAACACCATATATTTT. It translates to CASSFDNSGNTIYF. Full variable domain (outside the CDR3, taken from reference TRBV7-9 and TRBJ1-3): DTGVSQNPRHKITKRGQNVTFRCDPISEHNRLYWYRQTLGQGPEFLTYFQNEAQLEKSRLLSDRFSAERPKGSFSTLEIQRTEQGDSAMYLCASSFDNSGNTIYFGEGSWLTVV.

This rearrangement joins TRBV4-2 to TRBJ2-3, with 13 positions matching TRBD2. From germline, CDR1 is LGHNA and CDR2 YNFKEQ. CDR3 length: 18 residues. Losses at the gene ends were 1 base for V and 0 bases for J; bases not matched to a gene: 4. CDR3 coding DNA: TGTGCCAGCAGCCAAGGCCGGACTAGCGGGGGCAGCACAGATACGCAGTATTTT. As protein: CASSQGRTSGGSTDTQYF.

This clone was seen a handful of times. This rearrangement joins TRBV27 to TRBJ2-7; 8 positions match TRBD1. The length of the CDR3 is 13 residues. Germline assignment: CDR1 MNHEY and CDR2 SMNVEV (reference sequence). The trim removed 5 bases at V and 6 bases at J, leaving 6 bases unmatched. The CDR3 sequence is CASSQGQVREQYF. The CDR3 DNA reads TGTGCCAGCAGTCAGGGACAGGTCCGCGAGCAGTACTTC.

The chain recombines TRBV3-1 (or the pseudogene TRBV3-2) with TRBJ1-5; unclear D gene. The CDR3 runs to 15 residues. Germline CDR1 LGHDT, CDR2 YNNKEL (reference sequence). V dropped 1 base and J dropped 9 bases, with 16 bases sitting between them. CDR3 sequence (DNA): TGTGCCAGCAGCCAAGGTCTGGAGGGCGATCGGCCCCAGCATTTT. Residues: CASSQGLEGDRPQHF.

The rearrangement joins TRBV7-6 to TRBJ1-3; TRBD1 might be the D (5 bases). Trimming pared 5 bases from V and 0 bases from J, leaving 8 bases between. Germline lookup yields CDR1 SGHVS and CDR2 FNYEAQ. The CDR3 loop spans 14 amino acids. In DNA form, the CDR3 reads TGTGCCAGCAGCCCCAGGGACTCTGGAAACACCATATATTTT. Its translation is CASSPRDSGNTIYF.

The DNA for the CDR3 is TGCGCCAGCAGTGAAGGGGACTCCGGCTACACCTTC. This gives the protein CASSEGDSGYTF. The rearrangement uses TRBV10-1 and TRBJ1-2; possibly TRBD1 for D (5 bases). Deletions cut 3 bases from V and 8 bases from J, with 10 bases between. The CDR3 runs to 12 residues. Germline V gene sequence: CDR1 WNHNN, CDR2 SYGVQD (reference sequence).

The chain recombines TRBV7-2 with TRBJ1-2; 8 bases line up with TRBD1. The germline V gene encodes CDR1 SGHTA and CDR2 FQGNSA. V lost 3 bases, J lost 6 bases, and 3 bases stayed unmatched. The CDR3 covers 13 residues. As DNA, the CDR3 is TGTGCCAGCAGCTTCGACAGGGGCGATGGCTACACCTTC. Translating gives CASSFDRGDGYTF. The whole variable domain, remainder taken from reference TRBV7-2 and TRBJ1-2, is GAGVSQSPSNKVTEKGKDVELRCDPISGHTALYWYRQSLGQGLEFLIYFQGNSAPDKSGLPSDRFSAERTGGSVSTLTIQRTQQEDSAVYLCASSFDRGDGYTFGSGTRLTVV.

On this clone itself: Distinct nucleotide sequences in the sample also encode this CDR3. The chain has TRBV5-6 and TRBJ1-2; no clear D gene. The ends were cut back, 1 base at V and 5 bases at J, with 6 bases in the middle. Germline CDR1 reads SGHDT; CDR2 reads YYEEEE. The CDR3 runs to 12 residues. The CDR3 is CASSLSGYGYTF. As DNA, the CDR3 is TGTGCCAGCAGCTTGTCAGGTTATGGCTACACCTTC. The variable domain in full, with the rest retrieved from reference TRBV5-6 and TRBJ1-2, is DAGVTQSPTHLIKTRGQQVTLRCSPKSGHDTVSWYQQALGQGPQFIFQYYEEEERQRGNFPDRFSGHQFPNYSSELNVNALLLGDSALYLCASSLSGYGYTFGSGTRLTVV.

The table lists this clone with a few counts. The J gene is TRBJ1-4, the V gene TRBV6-6, with 7 bases that match TRBD1. The CDR3 sequence is 12 residues long. Germline V gene lookup returns CDR1 MNHNY and CDR2 SVGAGI (reference sequence). V lost 4 bases and J lost 7; bases outside the gene matches: 0. CDR3: CASSSGGEKLFF. CDR3 coding DNA: TGTGCCAGCAGTTCAGGGGGTGAAAAACTGTTTTTT.